This TCR beta chain was sequenced for a study of cytomegalovirus exposure and HLA in healthy donors. Researchers ran the PCR with 60 Vbeta and 13 Jbeta primers. Method: immunoSEQ multiplex PCR; TCRdb's copy keeps in-frame clones and lacks some. The sample consists of over 150,000 clones, around 77% of them appearing once. The V and J ends lost 5 bases and 2 bases, in that order; junction bases with no gene match: 10. The germline V gene encodes CDR1 LGHNA and CDR2 YNFKEQ. This CDR3 is 16 amino acids long. The sequence was collected from a woman aged 25 to 39 in good health and CMV-seronegative. Sequencing was performed on PBMCs. The chain uses TRBV4-2 and TRBJ2-5; TRBD2 agrees at 8 bases. The CDR3 protein is CASSTRLAPSQETQYF. The CDR3 DNA reads as TGTGCCAGCAGCACCCGACTAGCGCCTTCTCAAGAGACCCAGTACTTC.